Following are 20 T cell receptor beta chains from one sample sequenced in a study of cytomegalovirus exposure and HLA in healthy donors (dated by TCRdb to about 2017). Receptor amplification or capture employed the immunoSEQ multiplex PCR assay. TCRdb took over this immuneACCESS table, retaining in-frame rearrangements with V and J assigned. Such tables are incomplete; in checked studies, under half of the missing clones stem from an unresolved V gene, and the remainder is unexplained. The sample includes over 200,000 clones, with roughly 88% observed a single time. The ten top clones hold about 2.7% of the sample. Sequenced sample: PBMCs. These receptors were collected from a woman aged 18-35 years in good health and CMV-seronegative.

The rearrangement links TRBV4-3 to TRBJ1-5; D gene uncertain. The germline V gene encodes CDR1 LGHNA and CDR2 YSLEER. Trimming shortened V by 0 bases and J by 4 bases, and 10 bases separated the two germline ends. This CDR3 is 15 amino acids long. CDR3 sequence reads: CASSQDGGRNQPQHF. DNA of the CDR3: TGCGCCAGCAGCCAAGATGGAGGGAGGAATCAGCCCCAGCATTTT.

This chain joins TRBV11-1 and TRBJ2-2; a weak D match, TRBD1 (6 bases). With 5 bases removed from V and 5 bases from J, the gap between germline ends came to 12 bases. Germline V gene lookup returns CDR1 SGHAT and CDR2 FQDESV (reference sequence). There are 14 residues in the CDR3. The CDR3 region is CASSPGARTGELFF. CDR3 coding DNA: TGTGCCAGCAGCCCAGGGGCGAGGACCGGGGAGCTGTTTTTT.

The chain carries TRBV7-9 and TRBJ2-1, with TRBD2 matching over 8 bases. CDR1 and CDR2 from the germline V gene are SEHNR and FQNEAQ (reference sequence). This CDR3 has 17 amino acids. After removal of 5 bases from V and 3 bases from J, the junction contained 12 bases not matched to a gene. This chain's CDR3 is CASSPTRGGLRYNEQFF. The CDR3 nucleotides read TGTGCCAGCAGCCCAACTCGGGGGGGGCTACGCTACAATGAGCAGTTCTTC.

V gene TRBV5-4 combines with J gene TRBJ2-2; 12 positions agree with TRBD2. CDR1 and CDR2 (germline): SGHNT, YYREEE (reference sequence). Germline trimming cut 2 bases from V and 5 bases from J; bases unmatched to any gene: 13. CDR3 length: 19 residues. The CDR3 spells CASSFDSSGRAGKTGELFF. As DNA, the CDR3 is TGTGCCAGCAGCTTTGATTCTAGCGGGAGGGCCGGGAAAACCGGGGAGCTGTTTTTT.

The chain has TRBV4-1 and TRBJ1-4; TRBD1 might be the D (5 bases). The CDR3 is 13 residues long. Germline assignment: CDR1 MGHRA and CDR2 YSYEKL. Trimming removed 8 bases from V and 8 bases from J, with 15 bases in between. This chain's CDR3 is CASGRALSEKLFF. The CDR3 nucleotides read TGCGCCAGCGGCAGGGCCCTATCAGAAAAACTGTTTTTT.

The chain couples TRBV5-1 to TRBJ1-2, with TRBD1 as a possible D gene (6 bases). In germline, CDR1 is SGHRS, CDR2 YFSETQ. CDR3 length: 15 residues. Trimming shortened V by 4 bases and J by 4 bases, and 17 bases separated the two germline ends. CDR3 nucleotides: TGCGCCAGCAGCCCAGCACTTACAGGGATCTATGGCTACACCTTC. Translated, it gives CASSPALTGIYGYTF.

This chain uses TRBV4-1 with TRBJ2-1; 9 nucleotides agree with TRBD2. The CDR3 extends over 17 amino acids. After removal of 0 bases from V and 5 bases from J, the junction contained 8 bases not matched to a gene. Germline values: CDR1 MGHRA, CDR2 YSYEKL. The CDR3 DNA is TGCGCCAGCAGCCAAGATAACCTGGCGGGAGGGGACAATGAGCAGTTCTTC. It encodes CASSQDNLAGGDNEQFF.

This clone was detected only a few times. This CDR3 is CAIGDTYEQYF. The CDR3 DNA sequence: TGTGCCATCGGCGACACTTACGAGCAGTACTTC. The rearrangement uses TRBV10-3 and TRBJ2-7, with no clear D. This CDR3 contains 11 residues. Germline values: CDR1 ENHRY, CDR2 SYGVKD. Trimming cost V 8 bases and J 4 bases, with 9 bases left between them.

The table lists this clone with a few counts. This chain connects TRBV7-9 to TRBJ1-2; unclear D gene. The CDR3 is 12 amino acids. Germline V gene data show CDR1 as SEHNR and CDR2 as FQNEAQ (reference sequence). V was cut by 5 bases and J by 8 bases, with 12 bases left in between. CDR3 in amino acids: CASSNTVSGYTF. The CDR3 DNA reads TGTGCCAGCAGCAATACGGTCTCCGGCTACACCTTC.

This sequence joins TRBV27 and TRBJ2-6, with D perhaps TRBD1 (5 bases). V lost 6 bases, J lost 0 bases, and 6 bases lay in between. The CDR3 covers 14 residues. CDR1 is MNHEY, CDR2 SMNVEV, per germline (reference sequence). The CDR3 region has the DNA TGTGCCAGCAGACAGGTCTCTGGGGCCAACGTCCTGACTTTC. Amino acids: CASRQVSGANVLTF.

V is TRBV11-3 and J is TRBJ2-3, with 10 bases matching TRBD2. The CDR3 consists of 15 residues. Germline CDR1 SGHNT, CDR2 YENEEA. The trim removed 5 bases at V and 2 bases at J, leaving 4 bases unmatched. In DNA form, the CDR3 reads TGTGCCAGCAGCCTGGGACTAGCGACCACAGATACGCAGTATTTT. This sequence encodes CASSLGLATTDTQYF.

In this sample, this clone turned up a few times. The gene calls are TRBV15 and TRBJ2-5; tentative D call: TRBD1 (6 bases). This CDR3 contains 14 residues. Germline CDR1 and CDR2: LNHNV and YYDKDF (reference sequence). Deletions cut 1 base from V and 2 bases from J, with 8 bases between. CDR3 in amino acids: CATSRVGGQETQYF. In DNA form, the CDR3 reads TGTGCCACCAGCAGAGTAGGGGGACAAGAGACCCAGTACTTC. The whole variable domain, filled in from reference TRBV15 and TRBJ2-5, reads DAMVIQNPRYQVTQFGKPVTLSCSQTLNHNVMYWYQQKSSQAPKLLFHYYDKDFNNEADTPDNFQSRRPNTSFCFLDIRSPGLGDTAMYLCATSRVGGQETQYFGPGTRLLVL.

The rearrangement links TRBV2 to TRBJ2-5; 7 positions agree with TRBD2. V lost 3 bases, J lost 2 bases, and 0 bases stayed unmatched. Per the germline V gene, CDR1 is SNHLY and CDR2 is FYNNEI. This CDR3 has 13 amino acids. The CDR3 nucleotides read TGTGCCAGCAGTGAGGGACTACAAGAGACCCAGTACTTC. Its protein product is CASSEGLQETQYF.

V is TRBV5-1 and J is TRBJ2-7; D perhaps matches TRBD1 (6 bases). Germline CDR1 is SGHRS and CDR2 is YFSETQ. The ends were cut back, 0 bases at V and 3 bases at J, with 10 bases in the middle. The CDR3 is made up of 14 amino acids. The CDR3 reads CASSLEGGFYEQYF. CDR3 nucleotide sequence: TGCGCCAGCAGCTTGGAAGGGGGTTTCTACGAGCAGTACTTC.

This clone was seen a few times. The chain employs TRBV29-1 and TRBJ1-1, with 9 bases matching TRBD1. In germline, CDR1 is SQVTM, CDR2 ANQGSEA. The CDR3 covers 13 residues. V trimming: 6 bases; J trimming: 1 base; junction bases outside the gene matches: 3. This CDR3 is CSVWTGANTEAFF. The CDR3 DNA reads as TGCAGCGTATGGACAGGGGCGAACACTGAAGCTTTCTTT.

J is TRBJ2-1 and V is TRBV28, with D perhaps TRBD2 (7 bases). The CDR3 totals 15 residues. V lost 1 base and J lost 9, with 16 bases in between. CDR1 and CDR2 (germline): MDHEN, SYDVKM. The CDR3 sequence: CASSLSRGGRAEQFF. CDR3 in DNA: TGTGCCAGCAGTTTATCGAGGGGGGGCCGTGCTGAGCAGTTCTTC.

The chain combines TRBV27 with TRBJ1-4; 10 nucleotides match TRBD1. CDR1 and CDR2 from the germline V gene are MNHEY and SMNVEV (reference sequence). Trimming removed 5 bases from V and 5 bases from J; junction bases left unmatched: 2. The CDR3 consists of 14 residues. DNA of the CDR3: TGTGCCAGCAGTCTGGGACAGGGGAATGAAAAACTGTTTTTT. Protein: CASSLGQGNEKLFF.

This clone was seen just once. This chain connects TRBV28 to TRBJ1-2; weak D call: TRBD1 (5 bases). The germline gives CDR1 MDHEN, CDR2 SYDVKM. V was cut by 6 bases and J by 8 bases, with 22 bases left in between. The CDR3 runs to 15 residues. The CDR3 is CASRPGVPGVAGYTF. The CDR3 coding sequence is TGTGCCAGCAGGCCCGGGGTCCCGGGGGTAGCCGGCTACACCTTC.

V and J are TRBV7-9 and TRBJ1-4; D might be TRBD1 (6 bases). Germline V lookup: CDR1 SEHNR, CDR2 FQNEAQ (reference sequence). This CDR3 has 15 amino acids. The ends were cut back, 0 bases at V and 7 bases at J, with 12 bases in the middle. The CDR3 coding sequence is TGTGCCAGCAGCTTAGCGGTTGGGGGCATTGAAAAACTGTTTTTT. Translated, it gives CASSLAVGGIEKLFF.

As to this clone: The same CDR3 is also encoded by other DNA sequences in this sample. In DNA form, the CDR3 reads TGTGCCAGCAGTTTGGGACTAGCCGCAGATACGCAGTATTTT. The encoded protein is CASSLGLAADTQYF. The V call is TRBV6-5, the J call TRBJ2-3; 9 nucleotides align to TRBD2. This CDR3 spans 14 amino acids. Per germline, CDR1 MNHEY and CDR2 SVGAGI. Unmatched junction bases numbered 3, after V lost 4 bases and J lost 4 bases.